The entry that follows covers one TCR beta chain sequence. The target of this receptor is not known. The record has no base qualities; no much larger clone is one base away. These data belong to a study of EBV T-cell therapy then PD-1 blockade in nasopharyngeal carcinoma (dated by TCRdb to the early 2020s). What the treatment or condition label conveys for this sample: AdE1-LMPpoly-expanded autologous EBV-specific T-cell therapy followed by anti-PD-1 nivolumab. The CDR3 has 13 amino acids, counting the end cysteine and phenylalanine. CDR3 DNA is the only sequence kept; it has 39 bases, read in frame from the first base. V has 3 bases trimmed and J has 12 bases trimmed; junction bases matching no gene number 10. Genomic DNA was extracted from sorted cells using the Qiagen DNeasy Kit. The immunoSEQ platform was used for deep sequencing of the TCR beta chain. As for how the authors treated the data: Repertoire data analysis was performed with the immunoSEQ Analyzer software. TCRdb carries this immuneACCESS record with in-frame sequences only. Its versions omit some clonotypes, under half of them owing to an unresolved V gene in the studies checked, with the rest unexplained. The V and J calls and clone size were taken over from that table, and D and trimming were inferred from the DNA. Present in this sample are 15,000 to 20,000 clones, 65% to 85% of which were seen just once. Roughly 27% of the sample is in the top ten clones.

The sequence was obtained from a man aged 40-50 years with nasopharyngeal carcinoma. The V and J genes are TRBV12-3 or TRBV12-4 and TRBJ2-7, with TRBD1 matching 8 junction bases. The sequencing here drew on CD8+ T cells from blood, taken at day 0 from a patient whose treatment included autologous EBV-specific T cells and nivolumab. The nucleotide sequence reads as follows: TGTGCCAGCAGTTTCTCCGGGACAGGCGATTGGTACTTC. Translated, it reads CASSFSGTGDWYF.